These T cell receptor beta chains were read from a single sample in a study of blood T cell repertoires in COVID-19. Method: immunoSEQ multiplex PCR; TCRdb's copy keeps in-frame clones and lacks some. The table shows about 160,000 clones, with around 87% occurring only once. The sequenced sample was peripheral blood. The receptors stem from a man aged 18 to 29 with COVID-19, enrolled during active disease. CDR3s include the opening cysteine and the closing phenylalanine or tryptophan. A D gene is named only where the DNA matches it firmly. Clone size is stated in some rows and not others, as once, few, many or a class when expanded.

cdr3_nt,cdr3_aa,j_call,cdr3_length,v_call,d_call,clone_size
TGTGCCAGCACCTTAACAGGTCCCTACGAGCAGTACTTC,CASTLTGPYEQYF,TRBJ2-7,13,TRBV28,-,-
TGTGCCAGCAGCTTAGCCGGGACAGGGACGGAAAAACTGCTTTTT,CASSLAGTGTEKLLF,TRBJ1-4,15,TRBV7-8,TRBD1,-
TGTGCCAGCAGCGGAACAGGGGCTAGCGAATACGAGCAGTACTTC,CASSGTGASEYEQYF,TRBJ2-7,15,TRBV7-9,-,-
TGTGCCAGCTCACCGTCGGGGAGCAATCAGCCCCAGCATTTT,CASSPSGSNQPQHF,TRBJ1-5,14,TRBV18,-,-
TGTGCCAGCAGCTTAGGGGGGGGACTAGCGGATGTAGAGACCCAGTACTTC,CASSLGGGLADVETQYF,TRBJ2-5,17,TRBV7-2,TRBD2,-
TGTGCCAGCAGTCCCAGGGATTACTATAATTCACCCCTCCACTTT,CASSPRDYYNSPLHF,TRBJ1-6,15,TRBV27,-,-
TGTGCCAGCAGCTTATGGGCCGGAGGGAATTCACCCCTCCACTTT,CASSLWAGGNSPLHF,TRBJ1-6,15,TRBV7-9,-,-
TGTGCCAGCAGCCGTGGGAGCCCCTACGAGCAGTACTTC,CASSRGSPYEQYF,TRBJ2-7,13,TRBV7-8,-,-
TGTGCCAGCAGTTTCCCGGACAGATCTCTAGCCAAAAACATTCAGTACTTC,CASSFPDRSLAKNIQYF,TRBJ2-4,17,TRBV28,-,-
TGTGCCAGCAGTCCGCGACCAGGGGAGCAGTACTTC,CASSPRPGEQYF,TRBJ2-7,12,TRBV6-5,-,-
TGTGCCAGCAGCGTAGGCGGGAGGGCGGCATTGAACGAGCAGTACTTC,CASSVGGRAALNEQYF,TRBJ2-7,16,TRBV4-2,TRBD2,few
TGCGCCAGCAGCCACGCTGGGAGGAATGAGCAGTTCTTC,CASSHAGRNEQFF,TRBJ2-1,13,TRBV4-1,-,-
TGTGCCAGCAGCTTGATAGATGAGCAGTTCTTC,CASSLIDEQFF,TRBJ2-1,11,TRBV5-6,-,few
TGTGCCAGCAGCCAAGGGGTCCGGGAGCACGACGAGCAGTACTTC,CASSQGVREHDEQYF,TRBJ2-7,15,TRBV14,-,once
TGCGCCAGCAGCTGGGACAGGGGACCCTCTGGAAACACCATATATTTT,CASSWDRGPSGNTIYF,TRBJ1-3,16,TRBV5-1,TRBD1,-
TGTGCCATCGGACAGCCAAATCAGCCCCAGCATTTT,CAIGQPNQPQHF,TRBJ1-5,12,TRBV2,-,-
TGCGCCAGCAGCTCACAGGTTTGGTCGGCCAACACCGGGGAGCTGTTTTTT,CASSSQVWSANTGELFF,TRBJ2-2,17,TRBV5-1,-,-
TGTGCCAGCAGCCCCTGGGGGGGGGAGCAGTACTTC,CASSPWGGEQYF,TRBJ2-7,12,TRBV5-5,TRBD2,few
TGTGCCAGCAGCCCACCGGGACAGCTACTTTACTATGGCTACACCTTC,CASSPPGQLLYYGYTF,TRBJ1-2,16,TRBV6-6,TRBD1,-
TGCAGCGTTGCTGACGGCCAGACAAACACCGGGGAGCTGTTTTTT,CSVADGQTNTGELFF,TRBJ2-2,15,TRBV29-1,-,-
TGCGCCAGCAGCCAAGATAGGACTAGCGGGAGGGGTGAGCAGTTCTTC,CASSQDRTSGRGEQFF,TRBJ2-1,16,TRBV4-3,TRBD2,-
TGTGCCAGCAGCGTAGGCGGGGTAGCGGGTCCAGCCTACGAGCAGTACTTC,CASSVGGVAGPAYEQYF,TRBJ2-7,17,TRBV9,TRBD2,-
TGTGCCAGCAGCCCCCGGACAGGGGGATACCAAGAGACCCAGTACTTC,CASSPRTGGYQETQYF,TRBJ2-5,16,TRBV9,TRBD1,once
TGTGCCAGCAGCTCCAGGACTAGCGGTTCCTACAATGAGCAGTTCTTC,CASSSRTSGSYNEQFF,TRBJ2-1,16,TRBV7-8,TRBD2,once
TGTGCCGCCCCCCGCGGGCACCTCACCGGGGAGCTGTTTTTT,CAAPRGHLTGELFF,TRBJ2-2,14,TRBV10-3,-,-
TGTGCCAGCAGTGGGTGGAGGGGCCAAGATACGCAGTATTTT,CASSGWRGQDTQYF,TRBJ2-3,14,TRBV25-1,-,-
TGTGCCAGCAGTGAATCGGGGGGGGCGGATGCGGACGAGCAGTACTTC,CASSESGGADADEQYF,TRBJ2-7,16,TRBV6-1,TRBD2,-